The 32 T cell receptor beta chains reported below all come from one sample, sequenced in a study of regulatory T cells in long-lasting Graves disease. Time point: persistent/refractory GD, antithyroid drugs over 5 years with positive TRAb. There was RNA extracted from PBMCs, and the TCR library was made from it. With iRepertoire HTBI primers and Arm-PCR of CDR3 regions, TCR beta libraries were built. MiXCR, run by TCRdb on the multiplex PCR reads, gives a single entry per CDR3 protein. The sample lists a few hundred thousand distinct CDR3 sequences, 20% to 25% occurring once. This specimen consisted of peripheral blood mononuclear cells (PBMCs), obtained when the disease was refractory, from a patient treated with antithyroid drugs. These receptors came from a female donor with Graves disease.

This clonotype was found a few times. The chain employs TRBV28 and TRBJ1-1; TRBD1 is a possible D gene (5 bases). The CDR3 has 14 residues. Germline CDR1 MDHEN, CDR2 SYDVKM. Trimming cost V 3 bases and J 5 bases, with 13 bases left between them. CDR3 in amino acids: CASSLGQAWTEAFF. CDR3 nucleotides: TGTGCCAGCAGTTTGGGGCAGGCATGGACTGAAGCTTTCTTT.

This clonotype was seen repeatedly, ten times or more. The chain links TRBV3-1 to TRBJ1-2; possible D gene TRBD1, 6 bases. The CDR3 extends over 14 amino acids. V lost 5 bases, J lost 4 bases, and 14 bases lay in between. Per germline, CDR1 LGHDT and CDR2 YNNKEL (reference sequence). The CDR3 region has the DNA TGTGCCAGCAGCAAAGGGGACAACCCCTATGGCTACACCTTC. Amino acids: CASSKGDNPYGYTF.

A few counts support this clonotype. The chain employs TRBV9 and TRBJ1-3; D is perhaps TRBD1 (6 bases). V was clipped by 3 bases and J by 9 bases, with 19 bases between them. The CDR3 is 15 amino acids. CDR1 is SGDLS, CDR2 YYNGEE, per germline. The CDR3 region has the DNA TGTGCCAGCAGCGCACTTAGGGGGACCCGGGCCACCATATATTTT. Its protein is CASSALRGTRATIYF. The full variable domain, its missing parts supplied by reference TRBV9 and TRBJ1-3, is DSGVTQTPKHLITATGQRVTLRCSPRSGDLSVYWYQQSLDQGLQFLIQYYNGEERAKGNILERFSAQQFPDLHSELNLSSLELGDSALYFCASSALRGTRATIYFGEGSWLTVV.

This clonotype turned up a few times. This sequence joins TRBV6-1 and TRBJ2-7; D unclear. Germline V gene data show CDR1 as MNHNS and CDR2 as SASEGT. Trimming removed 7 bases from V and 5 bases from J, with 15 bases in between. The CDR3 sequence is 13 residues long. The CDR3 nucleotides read TGTGCCAGCAAGGGTCGAACCACCCACGAGCAGTACTTC. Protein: CASKGRTTHEQYF.

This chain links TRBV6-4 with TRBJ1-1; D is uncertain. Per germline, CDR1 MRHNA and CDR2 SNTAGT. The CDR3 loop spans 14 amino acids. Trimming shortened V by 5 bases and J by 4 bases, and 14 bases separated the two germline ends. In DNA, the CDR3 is TGTGCCAGCAGTCCTCCACGAAGCGCCACTGAAGCTTTCTTT. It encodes CASSPPRSATEAFF.

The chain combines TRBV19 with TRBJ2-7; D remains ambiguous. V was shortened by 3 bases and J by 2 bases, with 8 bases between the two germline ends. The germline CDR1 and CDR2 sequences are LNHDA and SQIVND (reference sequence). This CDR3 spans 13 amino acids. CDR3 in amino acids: CASSMVGAYEQYF. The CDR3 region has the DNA TGTGCCAGTAGTATGGTTGGTGCCTACGAGCAGTACTTC.

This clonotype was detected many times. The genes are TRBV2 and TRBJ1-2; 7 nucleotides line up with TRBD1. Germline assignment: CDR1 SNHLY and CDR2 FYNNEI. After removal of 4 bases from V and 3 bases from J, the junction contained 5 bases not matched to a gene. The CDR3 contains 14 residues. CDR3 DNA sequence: TGTGCCAGCAGTGTTGAAGGGGGCGACTATGGCTACACCTTC. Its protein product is CASSVEGGDYGYTF.

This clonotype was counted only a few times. The CDR3 loop is CASSLMFGQQETQYF. The CDR3 DNA follows: TGTGCCAGCAGCTTGATGTTCGGACAGCAAGAGACCCAGTACTTC. The rearrangement uses TRBV11-2 and TRBJ2-5; D possibly corresponds to TRBD1 (6 bases). Germline V gene lookup returns CDR1 SGHAT and CDR2 FQNNGV. V lost 3 bases and J 2 bases, leaving 13 bases between the germline ends. The CDR3 runs to 15 residues.

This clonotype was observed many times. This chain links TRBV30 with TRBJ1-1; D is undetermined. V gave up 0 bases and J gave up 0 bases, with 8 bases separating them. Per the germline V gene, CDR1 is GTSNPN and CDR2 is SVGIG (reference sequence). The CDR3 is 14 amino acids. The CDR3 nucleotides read TGTGCCTGGAGTGTCGTGTCAGTGAACACTGAAGCTTTCTTT. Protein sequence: CAWSVVSVNTEAFF.

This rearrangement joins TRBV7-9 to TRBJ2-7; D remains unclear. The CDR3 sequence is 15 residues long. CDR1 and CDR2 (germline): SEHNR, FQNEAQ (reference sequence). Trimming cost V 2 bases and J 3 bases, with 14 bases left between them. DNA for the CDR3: TGTGCCAGCAGCTTACTTCAGGCTGAGGTCTACGAGCAGTACTTC. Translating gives CASSLLQAEVYEQYF.

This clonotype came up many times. CDR3 sequence (DNA): TGTGCCAGCAGTTTACCCGGACCGACAGAGACCCAGTACTTC. It translates to CASSLPGPTETQYF. This chain joins TRBV28 and TRBJ2-5; D remains unclear. The CDR3 is 14 amino acids. Germline CDR1 MDHEN, CDR2 SYDVKM. With 2 bases removed from V and 4 bases from J, the gap between germline ends came to 11 bases.

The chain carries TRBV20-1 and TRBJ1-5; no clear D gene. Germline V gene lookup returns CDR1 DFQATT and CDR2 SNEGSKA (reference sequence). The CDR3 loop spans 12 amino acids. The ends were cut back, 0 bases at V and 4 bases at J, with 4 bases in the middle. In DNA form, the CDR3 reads TGCAGTGCTAGAGATAGGAATCAGCCCCAGCATTTT. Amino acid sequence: CSARDRNQPQHF.

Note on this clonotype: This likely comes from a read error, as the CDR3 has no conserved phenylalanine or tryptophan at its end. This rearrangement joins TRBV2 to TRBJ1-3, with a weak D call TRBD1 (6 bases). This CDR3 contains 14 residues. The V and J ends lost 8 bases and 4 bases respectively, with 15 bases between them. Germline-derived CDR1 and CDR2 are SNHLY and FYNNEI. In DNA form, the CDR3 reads TGTGCCAGCGGAGGTCAGGGGAAAGGAAACACCATATATTCT. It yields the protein CASGGQGKGNTIYS.

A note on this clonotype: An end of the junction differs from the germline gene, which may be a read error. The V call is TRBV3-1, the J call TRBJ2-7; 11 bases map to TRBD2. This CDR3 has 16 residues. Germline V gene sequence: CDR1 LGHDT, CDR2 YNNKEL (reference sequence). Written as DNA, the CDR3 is TGTGCCAGCAGCCGCGAACCGGGACTAGCGGACTACGAGCAGCACTTC. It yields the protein CASSREPGLADYEQHF.

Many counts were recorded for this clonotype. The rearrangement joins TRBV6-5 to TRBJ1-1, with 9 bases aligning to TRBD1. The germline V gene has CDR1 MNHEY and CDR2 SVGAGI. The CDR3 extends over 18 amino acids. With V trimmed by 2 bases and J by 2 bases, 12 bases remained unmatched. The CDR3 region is CASSYVYGQGSGNTEAFF. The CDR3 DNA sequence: TGTGCCAGCAGTTACGTTTACGGACAGGGGTCGGGTAACACTGAAGCTTTCTTT.

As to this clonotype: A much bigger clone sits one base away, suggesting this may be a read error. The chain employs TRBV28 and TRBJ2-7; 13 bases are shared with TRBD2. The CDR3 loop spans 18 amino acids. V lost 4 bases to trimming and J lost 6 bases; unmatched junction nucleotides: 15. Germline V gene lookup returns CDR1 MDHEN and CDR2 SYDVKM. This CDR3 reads CASSYAKGGLAGLVEQYF. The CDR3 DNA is TGTGCCAGCAGTTACGCGAAAGGGGGACTAGCGGGATTGGTCGAGCAGTACTTC.

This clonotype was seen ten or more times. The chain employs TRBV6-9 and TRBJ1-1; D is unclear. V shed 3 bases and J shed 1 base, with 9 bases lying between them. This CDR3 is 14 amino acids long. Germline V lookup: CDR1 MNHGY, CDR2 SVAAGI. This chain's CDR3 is CASSYVHENTEAFF. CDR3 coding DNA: TGTGCCAGCAGTTACGTACACGAGAACACTGAAGCTTTCTTT.

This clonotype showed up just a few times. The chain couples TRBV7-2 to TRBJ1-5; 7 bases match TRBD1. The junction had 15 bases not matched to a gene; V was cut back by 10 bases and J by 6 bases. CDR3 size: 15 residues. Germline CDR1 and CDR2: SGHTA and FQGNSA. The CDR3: CATYGGGGSPQPQHF. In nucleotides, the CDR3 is TGTGCCACCTATGGAGGGGGCGGTAGTCCTCAGCCCCAGCATTTT.

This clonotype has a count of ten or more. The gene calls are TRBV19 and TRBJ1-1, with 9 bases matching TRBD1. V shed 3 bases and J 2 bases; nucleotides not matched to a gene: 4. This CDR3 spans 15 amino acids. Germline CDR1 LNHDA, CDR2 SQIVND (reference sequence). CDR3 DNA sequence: TGTGCCAGTAGTATTAGGGGACAGGGTAACACTGAAGCTTTCTTT. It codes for CASSIRGQGNTEAFF.

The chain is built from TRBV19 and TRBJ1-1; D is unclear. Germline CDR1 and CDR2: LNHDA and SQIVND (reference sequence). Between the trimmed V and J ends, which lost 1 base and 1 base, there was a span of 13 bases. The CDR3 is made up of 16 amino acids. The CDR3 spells CASSIVSWTENTEAFF. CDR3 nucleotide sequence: TGTGCCAGTAGTATAGTCTCATGGACGGAGAACACTGAAGCTTTCTTT.

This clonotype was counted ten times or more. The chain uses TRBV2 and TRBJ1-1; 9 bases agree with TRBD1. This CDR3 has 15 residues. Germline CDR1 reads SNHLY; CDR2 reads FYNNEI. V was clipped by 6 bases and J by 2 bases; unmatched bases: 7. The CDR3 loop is CASRLDRGRNTEAFF. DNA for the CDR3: TGTGCCAGCAGACTGGACAGGGGAAGAAACACTGAAGCTTTCTTT.

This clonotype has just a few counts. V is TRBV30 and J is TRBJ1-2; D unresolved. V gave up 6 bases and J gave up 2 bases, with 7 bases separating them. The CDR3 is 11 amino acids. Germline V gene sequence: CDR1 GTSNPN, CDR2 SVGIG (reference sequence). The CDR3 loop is CACYNNYGYTF. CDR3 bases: TGTGCCTGTTACAACAACTATGGCTACACCTTC.

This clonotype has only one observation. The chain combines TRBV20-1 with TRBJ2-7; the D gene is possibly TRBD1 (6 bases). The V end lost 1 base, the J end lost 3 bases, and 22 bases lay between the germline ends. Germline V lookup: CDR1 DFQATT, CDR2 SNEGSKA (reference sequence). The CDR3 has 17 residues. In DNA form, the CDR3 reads TGCAGTGCTAGAGGGGTGGAGAAAGGGAAAGGGGGCTACGAGCAGTACTTC. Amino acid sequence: CSARGVEKGKGGYEQYF.

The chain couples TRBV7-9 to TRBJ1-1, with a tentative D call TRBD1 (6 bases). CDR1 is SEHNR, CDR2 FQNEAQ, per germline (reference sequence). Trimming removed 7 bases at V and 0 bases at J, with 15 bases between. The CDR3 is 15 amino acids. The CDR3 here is CASKGFGQLNTEAFF. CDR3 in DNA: TGTGCCAGCAAAGGCTTCGGACAGCTGAACACTGAAGCTTTCTTT.

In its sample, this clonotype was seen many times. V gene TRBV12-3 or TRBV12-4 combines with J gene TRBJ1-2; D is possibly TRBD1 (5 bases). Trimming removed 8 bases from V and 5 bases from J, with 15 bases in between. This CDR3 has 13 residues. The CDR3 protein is CASGSSGPYGYTF. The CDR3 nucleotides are TGTGCCAGCGGATCCTCGGGACCATATGGCTACACCTTC.

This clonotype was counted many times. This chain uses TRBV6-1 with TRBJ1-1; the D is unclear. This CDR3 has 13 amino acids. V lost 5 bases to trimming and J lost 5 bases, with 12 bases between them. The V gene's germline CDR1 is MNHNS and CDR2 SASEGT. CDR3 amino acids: CASSPTSMTEAFF. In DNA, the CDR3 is TGTGCCAGCAGTCCGACATCCATGACTGAAGCTTTCTTT.

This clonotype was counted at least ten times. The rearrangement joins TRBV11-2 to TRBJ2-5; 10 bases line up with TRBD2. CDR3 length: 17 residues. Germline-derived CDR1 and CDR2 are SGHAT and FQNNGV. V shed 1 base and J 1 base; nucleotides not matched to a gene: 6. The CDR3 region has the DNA TGTGCCAGCAGCTTAGGTGGGCTAGCGGGGGCCCAAGAGACCCAGTACTTC. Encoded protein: CASSLGGLAGAQETQYF.

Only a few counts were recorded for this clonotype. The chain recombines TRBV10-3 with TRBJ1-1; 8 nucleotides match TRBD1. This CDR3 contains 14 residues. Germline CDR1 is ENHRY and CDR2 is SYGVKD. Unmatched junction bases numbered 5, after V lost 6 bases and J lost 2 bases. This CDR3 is CAIRETGDNTEAFF. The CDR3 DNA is TGTGCCATCAGGGAGACAGGGGATAACACTGAAGCTTTCTTT.

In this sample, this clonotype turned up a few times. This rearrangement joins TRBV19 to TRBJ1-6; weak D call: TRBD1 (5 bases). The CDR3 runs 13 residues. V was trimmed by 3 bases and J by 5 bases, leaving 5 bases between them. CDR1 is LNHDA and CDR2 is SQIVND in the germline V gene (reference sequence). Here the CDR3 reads CASSMTDNSPLHF. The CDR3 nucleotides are TGTGCCAGTAGTATGACAGATAATTCACCCCTCCACTTT.

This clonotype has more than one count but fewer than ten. CDR3 sequence (DNA): TGTGCCAGCTCACCGAACATCCGGGACAGGGGCCAGAGCTCTGGGGCCAACGTCCTGACTTTC. Its translation is CASSPNIRDRGQSSGANVLTF. The chain carries TRBV18 and TRBJ2-6; TRBD1 matches at 10 bases. Per germline, CDR1 KGHSH and CDR2 LQKENI. V lost 3 bases, J lost 0 bases, and 14 bases stayed unmatched. This CDR3 is 21 amino acids long.

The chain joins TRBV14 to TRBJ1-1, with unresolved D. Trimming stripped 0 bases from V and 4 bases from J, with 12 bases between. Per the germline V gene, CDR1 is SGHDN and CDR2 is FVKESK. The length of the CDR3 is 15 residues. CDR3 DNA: TGTGCCAGCAGCCAAGATCCGACGGTGGCCACTGAAGCTTTCTTT. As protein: CASSQDPTVATEAFF.

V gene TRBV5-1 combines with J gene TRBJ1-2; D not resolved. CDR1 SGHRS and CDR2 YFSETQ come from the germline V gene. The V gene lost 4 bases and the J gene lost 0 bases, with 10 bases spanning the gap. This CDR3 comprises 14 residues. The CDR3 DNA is TGCGCCAGCAGCGTCGGGAATTCTAACTATGGCTACACCTTC. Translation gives CASSVGNSNYGYTF. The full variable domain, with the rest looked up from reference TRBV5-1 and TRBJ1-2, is KAGVTQTPRYLIKTRGQQVTLSCSPISGHRSVSWYQQTPGQGLQFLFEYFSETQRNKGNFPGRFSGRQFSNSRSEMNVSTLELGDSALYLCASSVGNSNYGYTFGSGTRLTVV.